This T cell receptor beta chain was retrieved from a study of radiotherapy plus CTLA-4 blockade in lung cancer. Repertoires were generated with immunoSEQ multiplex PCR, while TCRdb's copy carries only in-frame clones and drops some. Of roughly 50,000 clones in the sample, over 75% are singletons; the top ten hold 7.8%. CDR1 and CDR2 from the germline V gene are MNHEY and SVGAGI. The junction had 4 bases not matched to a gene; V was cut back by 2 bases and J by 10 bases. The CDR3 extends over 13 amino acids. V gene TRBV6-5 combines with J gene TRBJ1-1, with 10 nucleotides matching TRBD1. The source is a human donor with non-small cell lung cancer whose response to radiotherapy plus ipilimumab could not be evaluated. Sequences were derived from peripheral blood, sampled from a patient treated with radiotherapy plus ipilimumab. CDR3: CASSYRDRGPAFF. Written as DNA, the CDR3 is TGTGCCAGCAGTTACAGGGACAGGGGTCCAGCTTTCTTT.